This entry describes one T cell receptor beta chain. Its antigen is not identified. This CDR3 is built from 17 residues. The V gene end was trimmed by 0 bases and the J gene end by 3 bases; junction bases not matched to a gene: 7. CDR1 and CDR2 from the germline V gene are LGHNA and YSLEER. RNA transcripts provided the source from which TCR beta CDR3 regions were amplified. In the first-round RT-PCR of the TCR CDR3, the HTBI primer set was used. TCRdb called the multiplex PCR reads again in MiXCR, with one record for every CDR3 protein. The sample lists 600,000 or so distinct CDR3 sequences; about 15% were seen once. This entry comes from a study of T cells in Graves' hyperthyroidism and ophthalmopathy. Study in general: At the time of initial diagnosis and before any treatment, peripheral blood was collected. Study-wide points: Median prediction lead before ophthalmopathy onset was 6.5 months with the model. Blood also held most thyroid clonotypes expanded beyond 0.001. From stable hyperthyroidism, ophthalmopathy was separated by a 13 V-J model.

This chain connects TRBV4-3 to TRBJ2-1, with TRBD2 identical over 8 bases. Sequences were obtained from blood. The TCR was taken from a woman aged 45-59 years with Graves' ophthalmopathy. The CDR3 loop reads CASSQDVTSGYYNEQFF. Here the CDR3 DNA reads TGCGCCAGCAGCCAAGATGTCACTAGCGGATACTACAATGAGCAGTTCTTC.